Listed below are T cell receptor beta chains from one sample, sequenced in a study of blood T cell repertoires in COVID-19. Some clones are missing from TCRdb's copy, which holds only in-frame ones; the method was immunoSEQ multiplex PCR. The top ten hold roughly 4.3% of the sample, which has 130,000 or so clones, 82% seen once. Sequencing input: peripheral blood. All receptors come from a woman in her seventies with acute or convalescent COVID-19. CDR3s include the opening cysteine and the closing phenylalanine or tryptophan. The D gene is left open where the match is weak. Where a row states a size, it is once, few, many or the class of an expanded clone; other rows omit it.

d_call | j_call | v_call | clone_size | cdr3_nt | cdr3_aa
TRBD2 | TRBJ2-1 | TRBV18 | NA | TGTGCCAGCTCACCACCATCGCGGGGGAACTACAATGAGCAGTTCTTC | CASSPPSRGNYNEQFF
NA | TRBJ2-1 | TRBV4-1 | NA | TGCGCCAGCAGCCAGCCAGGGAAAAAGGGATTCTTC | CASSQPGKKGFF
TRBD2 | TRBJ2-2 | TRBV10-3 | NA | TGTGCCATCGGGACTAGCCTTGGCGGGGAGCTGTTTTTT | CAIGTSLGGELFF
NA | TRBJ1-1 | TRBV5-6 | NA | TGTGCCAGCACCCAATTCCTAGGGGTCGGCTTTGGGAACACTGAAGCTTTCTTT | CASTQFLGVGFGNTEAFF
TRBD1 | TRBJ1-1 | TRBV11-3 | few | TGTGCCAGCGCCCTAGGTAGCAGGGGGACCACTGAAGCTTTCTTT | CASALGSRGTTEAFF
TRBD2 | TRBJ2-1 | TRBV7-9 | NA | TGTGCCAGCAGCCCGGACTGGCGGGGGGAGCAGTTCTTC | CASSPDWRGEQFF
NA | TRBJ1-6 | TRBV7-9 | NA | TGTGCCAGCACCGAGGTAACCCCAGGGGATTCACCCCTCCACTTT | CASTEVTPGDSPLHF
NA | TRBJ2-4 | TRBV5-1 | NA | TGCGCCAGCAGCACAAACAGTGAACTAGCCAAAAACATTCAGTACTTC | CASSTNSELAKNIQYF
TRBD1 | TRBJ1-6 | TRBV4-2 | few | TGTGCCAGCAGCCAAGAAAAACAGGGGGGTAATTCACCCCTCCACTTT | CASSQEKQGGNSPLHF
TRBD1 | TRBJ1-5 | TRBV4-2 | NA | TGTGCCAGCAGCCAAGACTACAGGGGGCAGGGTCAGCCCCAGCATTTT | CASSQDYRGQGQPQHF
NA | TRBJ1-1 | TRBV19 | NA | TGTGCCAGTAGTATTGCCGGCACTGAAGCTTTCTTT | CASSIAGTEAFF
TRBD1 | TRBJ1-2 | TRBV7-2 | NA | TGTGCCAGCAGCTCAACAGGGGCGAACTATGGCTACACCTTC | CASSSTGANYGYTF
NA | TRBJ2-1 | TRBV24-1 | NA | TGTGCCACCAGTGGGACCAGGGGTGGGGACAATGAGCAGTTCTTC | CATSGTRGGDNEQFF
TRBD1 | TRBJ1-6 | TRBV27 | NA | TGTGCCAGCAGTGGTAGGGGGCCAAATTCACCCCTCCACTTT | CASSGRGPNSPLHF
TRBD1 | TRBJ1-1 | TRBV19 | few | TGTGCCAGTAGTAGTGGGACAGCGACTTCGTGGACTGAAGCTTTCTTT | CASSSGTATSWTEAFF
NA | TRBJ1-2 | TRBV11-3 | NA | TGTGCCAGCAGTGGGGCCAGCTATGGCTACACCTTC | CASSGASYGYTF
NA | TRBJ1-3 | TRBV3-1/TRBV3-2 | NA | TGTGCCAGCAGCCTCCGGACACACTCTGGAAACACCATATATTTT | CASSLRTHSGNTIYF
TRBD1 | TRBJ1-2 | TRBV6-6 | NA | TGTGCCAGCAGCCCGACAGGGACGGGCTACACCTTC | CASSPTGTGYTF
NA | TRBJ1-3 | TRBV15 | NA | TGTGCCACCAGCAGAGATAGAATGGCAGCGGGGGACACCATATATTTT | CATSRDRMAAGDTIYF
NA | TRBJ1-6 | TRBV6-1 | NA | TGTGCCAGCAGTGAAAAACTGCCAAATTCACCCCTCCACTTT | CASSEKLPNSPLHF
NA | TRBJ1-1 | TRBV11-3 | NA | TGTGCCAGCAGCCGTGGACGGGAGATGAACACTGAAGCTTTCTTT | CASSRGREMNTEAFF
TRBD1 | TRBJ1-5 | TRBV19 | few | TGTGCCAGTAGTCCCCGACAGGGAAATAGCAATCAGCCCCAGCATTTT | CASSPRQGNSNQPQHF
NA | TRBJ1-3 | TRBV7-2 | NA | TGTGCCAGCAGCTTAGTTGGCAGCTCTGGAAACACCATATATTTT | CASSLVGSSGNTIYF
NA | TRBJ1-3 | TRBV9 | NA | TGTGCCAGCAGCGCCGATGGGACAGGAAACACCATATATTTT | CASSADGTGNTIYF
NA | TRBJ2-1 | TRBV29-1 | NA | TGCAGCGTTGAAGCGACCGGGGTAGAGCAGTTCTTC | CSVEATGVEQFF
TRBD1 | TRBJ1-2 | TRBV5-3 | NA | TGTGCCAGAAGCCCGGACAGGGTAAGGGGCTACACCTTC | CARSPDRVRGYTF
NA | TRBJ1-2 | TRBV3-1/TRBV3-2 | NA | TGTGCCAGCAGCCAAGATTACCAGGCTCTCGGCTACACCTTC | CASSQDYQALGYTF
NA | TRBJ1-2 | TRBV7-2 | NA | TGTGCCAGCAGCTTTGTACAGCTTGACGGCTACACCTTC | CASSFVQLDGYTF
NA | TRBJ1-1 | TRBV6-5 | NA | TGTGCCAGCAGTCGAGGGGGGGTCACTGAAGCTTTCTTT | CASSRGGVTEAFF
NA | TRBJ2-3 | TRBV7-2 | NA | TGTGCCAGCAGCTTAGTTGGTAGCGGCACAGATACGCAGTATTTT | CASSLVGSGTDTQYF
TRBD2 | TRBJ2-3 | TRBV6-2/TRBV6-3 | NA | TGTGCCAGCAGTTACTTTAGCGGGAGGTCTACAGATACGCAGTATTTT | CASSYFSGRSTDTQYF
NA | TRBJ1-1 | TRBV4-1 | once | TGCGCCAGCAGCCAAGGGGCCGGCGTGGGCACTGAAGCTTTCTTT | CASSQGAGVGTEAFF
TRBD1 | TRBJ2-3 | TRBV11-3 | NA | TGTGCCAGCAGCTTAGTTGTGTCAGGGGGACCAGATACGCAGTATTTT | CASSLVVSGGPDTQYF
NA | TRBJ1-1 | TRBV5-6 | NA | TGTGCCAGCAGACGAGTTACCACTGAAGCTTTCTTT | CASRRVTTEAFF
TRBD2 | TRBJ2-3 | TRBV5-1 | NA | TGCGCCAGCAGCTTGGGAGGGACTAGCGGTATTGATACGCAGTATTTT | CASSLGGTSGIDTQYF
TRBD1 | TRBJ2-2 | TRBV19 | NA | TGTGCCAGTAGTATGGGGACAGGGGGGACCGGGGAGCTGTTTTTT | CASSMGTGGTGELFF
TRBD1 | TRBJ2-2 | TRBV7-2 | NA | TGTGCCAGCAGCTCCCCCGCCGGGACAGGGACGAACTCGTTTTTT | CASSSPAGTGTNSFF
NA | TRBJ2-3 | TRBV30 | NA | TGTGCCTGGAGTACTGGGGCGGTCGCAGATACGCAGTATTTT | CAWSTGAVADTQYF